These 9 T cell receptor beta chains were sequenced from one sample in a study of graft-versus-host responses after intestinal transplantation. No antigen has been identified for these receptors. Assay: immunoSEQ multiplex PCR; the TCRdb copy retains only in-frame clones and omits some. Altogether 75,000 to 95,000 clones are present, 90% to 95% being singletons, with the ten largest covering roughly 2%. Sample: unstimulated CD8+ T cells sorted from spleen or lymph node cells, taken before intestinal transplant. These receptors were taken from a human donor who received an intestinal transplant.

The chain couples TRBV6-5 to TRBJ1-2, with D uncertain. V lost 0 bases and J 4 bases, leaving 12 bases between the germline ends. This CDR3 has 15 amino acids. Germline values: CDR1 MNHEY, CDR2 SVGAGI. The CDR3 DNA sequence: TGTGCCAGCAGTTACTCGACGACGTACAGCTATGGCTACACCTTC. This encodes CASSYSTTYSYGYTF.

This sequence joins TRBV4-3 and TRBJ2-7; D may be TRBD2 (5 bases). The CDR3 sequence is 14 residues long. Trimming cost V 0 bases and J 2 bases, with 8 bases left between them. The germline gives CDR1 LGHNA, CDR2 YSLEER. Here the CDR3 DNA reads TGCGCCAGCAGCCAAGATGGGAGCCCCTACGAGCAGTACTTC. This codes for CASSQDGSPYEQYF.

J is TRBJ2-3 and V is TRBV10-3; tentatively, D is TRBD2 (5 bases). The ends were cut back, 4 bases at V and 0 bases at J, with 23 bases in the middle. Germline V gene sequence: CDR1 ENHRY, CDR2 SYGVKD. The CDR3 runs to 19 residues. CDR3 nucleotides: TGTGCCATCAGTGGGAGGTCGGAAGAACGTTTTTCGAGCACAGATACGCAGTATTTT. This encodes CAISGRSEERFSSTDTQYF.

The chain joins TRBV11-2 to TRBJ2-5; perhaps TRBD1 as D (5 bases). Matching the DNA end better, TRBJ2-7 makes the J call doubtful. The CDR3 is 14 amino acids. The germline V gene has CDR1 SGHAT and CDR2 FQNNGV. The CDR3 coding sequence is TGTGCCAGCAGCTTGGGTGACAGAACCTACGAGCAGTACTTC. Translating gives CASSLGDRTYEQYF.

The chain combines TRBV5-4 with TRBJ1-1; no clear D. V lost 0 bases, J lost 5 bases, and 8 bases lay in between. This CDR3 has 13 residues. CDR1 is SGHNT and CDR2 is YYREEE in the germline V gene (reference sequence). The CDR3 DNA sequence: TGTGCCAGCAGCTTGGCTGCGTCGACTGAAGCTTTCTTT. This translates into CASSLAASTEAFF. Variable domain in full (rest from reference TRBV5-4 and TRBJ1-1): ETGVTQSPTHLIKTRGQQVTLRCSSQSGHNTVSWYQQALGQGPQFIFQYYREEENGRGNFPPRFSGLQFPNYSSELNVNALELDDSALYLCASSLAASTEAFFGQGTRLTVV.

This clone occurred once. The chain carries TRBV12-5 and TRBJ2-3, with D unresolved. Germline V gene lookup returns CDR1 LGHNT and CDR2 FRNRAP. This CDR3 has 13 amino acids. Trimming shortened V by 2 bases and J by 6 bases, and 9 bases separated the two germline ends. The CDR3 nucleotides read TGTGCTAGTGGTTTGATTTCGCGGGATACGCAGTATTTT. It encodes CASGLISRDTQYF.

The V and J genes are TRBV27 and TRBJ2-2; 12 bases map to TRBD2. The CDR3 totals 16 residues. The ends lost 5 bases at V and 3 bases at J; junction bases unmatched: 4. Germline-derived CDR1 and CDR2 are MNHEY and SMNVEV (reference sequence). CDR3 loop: CASSLAGGRYTGELFF. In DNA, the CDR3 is TGTGCCAGCAGTCTAGCGGGGGGGCGATACACCGGGGAGCTGTTTTTT.

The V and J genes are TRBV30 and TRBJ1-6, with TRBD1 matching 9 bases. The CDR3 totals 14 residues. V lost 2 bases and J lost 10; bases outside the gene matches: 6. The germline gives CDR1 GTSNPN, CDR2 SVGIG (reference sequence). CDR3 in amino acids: CAWSPGTGPSPLHF. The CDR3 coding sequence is TGTGCCTGGAGTCCAGGGACAGGGCCATCACCCCTCCACTTT.

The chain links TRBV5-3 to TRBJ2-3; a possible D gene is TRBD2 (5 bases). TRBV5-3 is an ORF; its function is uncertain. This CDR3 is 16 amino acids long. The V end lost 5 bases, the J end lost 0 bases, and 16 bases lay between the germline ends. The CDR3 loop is CARRHTTAASTDTQYF. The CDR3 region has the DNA TGTGCCAGAAGGCACACTACAGCGGCTAGCACAGATACGCAGTATTTT.